This TCR beta chain originates from a study of blood T cell repertoires in COVID-19. Overall study: Both acute and convalescent COVID-19 samples were obtained from the United States, Italy and Spain. PBMCs, B-cell-depleted T cells, or T cells were the source of the cDNA or gDNA that made up the material.

Original data processing: For nucleated cells, counts were estimated from reference gene primer amplification. Generated by immunoSEQ multiplex PCR, the TCRdb table keeps only in-frame clones and is missing some. V and J calls and clone size come straight from that table; D and trimming were deduced from the DNA. The table shows some 200,000 clones, with 80% to 90% occurring only once. Germline V gene sequence: CDR1 SGHDT, CDR2 YYEEEE. V was clipped by 1 base and J by 1 base; unmatched bases: 10. The CDR3 covers 17 residues. Sequenced sample: peripheral blood. This TCR came from a middle-aged man who had recovered from COVID-19. This chain links TRBV5-6 with TRBJ1-1; 7 nucleotides line up with TRBD1. This chain's CDR3 is CASSLLGTGVANTEAFF. The CDR3, as DNA: TGTGCCAGCAGCTTGTTGGGAACAGGGGTGGCGAACACTGAAGCTTTCTTT.